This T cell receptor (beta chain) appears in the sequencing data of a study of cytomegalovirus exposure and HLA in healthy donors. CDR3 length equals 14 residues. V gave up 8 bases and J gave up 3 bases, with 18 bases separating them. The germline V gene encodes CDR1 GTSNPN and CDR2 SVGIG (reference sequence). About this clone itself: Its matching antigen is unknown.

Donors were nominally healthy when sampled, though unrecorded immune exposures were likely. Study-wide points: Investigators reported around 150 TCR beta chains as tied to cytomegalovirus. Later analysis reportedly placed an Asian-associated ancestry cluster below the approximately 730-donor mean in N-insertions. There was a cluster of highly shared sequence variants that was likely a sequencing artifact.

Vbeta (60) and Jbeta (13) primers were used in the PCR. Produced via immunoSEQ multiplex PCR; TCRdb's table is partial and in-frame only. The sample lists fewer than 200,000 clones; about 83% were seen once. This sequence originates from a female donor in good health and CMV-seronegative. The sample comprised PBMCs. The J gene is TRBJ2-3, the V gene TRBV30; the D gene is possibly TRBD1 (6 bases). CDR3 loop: CAGTPRGRTDTQYF. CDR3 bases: TGTGCCGGAACCCCCAGGGGAAGGACAGATACGCAGTATTTT. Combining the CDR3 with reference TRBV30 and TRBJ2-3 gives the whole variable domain SQTIHQWPATLVQPVGSPLSLECTVEGTSNPNLYWYRQAAGRGLQLLFYSVGIGQISSEVPQNLSASRPQDRQFILSSKKLLLSDSGFYLCAGTPRGRTDTQYFGPGTRLTVL.